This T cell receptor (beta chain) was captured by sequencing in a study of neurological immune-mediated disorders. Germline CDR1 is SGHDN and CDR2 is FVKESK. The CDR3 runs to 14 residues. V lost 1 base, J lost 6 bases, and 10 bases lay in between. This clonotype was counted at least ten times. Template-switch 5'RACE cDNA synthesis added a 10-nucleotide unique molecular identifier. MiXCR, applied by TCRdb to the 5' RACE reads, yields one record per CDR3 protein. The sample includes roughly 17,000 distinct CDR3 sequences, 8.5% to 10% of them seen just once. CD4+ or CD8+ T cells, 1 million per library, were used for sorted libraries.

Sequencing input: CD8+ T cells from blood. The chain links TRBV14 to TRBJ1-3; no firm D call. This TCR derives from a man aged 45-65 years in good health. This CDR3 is CASSQVSTVNTIYF. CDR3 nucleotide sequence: TGTGCCAGCAGCCAAGTGTCCACGGTAAACACCATATATTTT.